The present T cell receptor (beta chain) was sequenced within a study of Graves' ophthalmopathy and Graves' hyperthyroidism (dated by TCRdb to about 2018). Concerning the study at large: Hyperthyroidism was defined as stable when no progression to ophthalmopathy occurred within 18 months of follow-up. The study used signatures of the TCR beta repertoire to tell Graves' ophthalmopathy apart from Graves' hyperthyroidism and to predict which patients would progress to ophthalmopathy. An independent validation cohort comprised fewer than 20 hyperthyroidism patients and 15 to 17 patients who later progressed from hyperthyroidism to ophthalmopathy. In total, 135 blood samples were TCR-sequenced: roughly 45 ophthalmopathy, some 75 hyperthyroidism and about 17 hyperthyroidism-to-ophthalmopathy patients. In over 5 hyperthyroidism patients, the T-cell repertoire of thyroid tissue was compared with the T-cell repertoire of blood. Once sampling was done, hyperthyroidism patients were given methimazole at a starting dose of 30 mg daily, while ophthalmopathy patients were given high-dose intravenous methylprednisolone. To explore V-J signatures distinguishing ophthalmopathy from hyperthyroidism, a discovery set of under 110 patients (around 44 ophthalmopathy, some 55 stable hyperthyroidism) was enrolled. Study-wide findings and limitations: Most expanded thyroid clonotypes with a frequency above 0.001 also appeared in blood, which suggests that blood repertoires may reflect the immune response in the thyroid. In cross-validation, the 13-signature model distinguished ophthalmopathy from stable hyperthyroidism with less than 90% sensitivity and 81.08% specificity, while in the test set the corresponding values were roughly 80% and 75%. No statistical method was used to set the sample size in advance, and the investigators knew which group each participant was assigned to. In validation, the model predicted ophthalmopathy progression with nearly 71% sensitivity and 72.22% specificity; 12 predicted patients were CT-confirmed with GO in a median of about 7.1 months.

The hyperthyroidism patients were 18 to 65 years old and newly diagnosed, with a disease duration of less than 2 months. Patients with other autoimmune diseases, uncontrolled infections, pregnancy or lactation were excluded from the study. Clinical symptoms, serum thyroxine, TRAb, thyroid ultrasound and orbital computed tomography were used for diagnosis. Trizol reagent was used to extract the total RNA, and its quality was then checked on an Agilent 2100 Bioanalyzer. The germline V gene provides CDR1 SNHLY and CDR2 FYNNEI. The trim is 6 bases for V and 9 bases for J, with a gap of 15 bases between the germline ends. From the cysteine through the phenylalanine, the CDR3 covers 12 amino acids. Of the read, only the CDR3 DNA is kept; its 36 bases are in frame from base 1. Of note for this clonotype: Its specific antigen is unknown. A much larger clone is a single base away; this may be a read error.

For repertoire sequencing, the TCR beta CDR3 regions were amplified from RNA transcripts. HTBI primers and the Qiagen OneStep RT-PCR kit were used in a first-round RT-PCR, which was followed by a second-round multiplex PCR, size selection and purification. Libraries were sequenced paired-end with 100 bp reads on an Illumina HiSeq2000. Turning to the authors' computational methods: SOAPnuke was used to process the reads, throwing out any read that had adapters, had uncalled bases, had a mean Phred below 15, or lacked an exact constant-primer or identifier match. COPE v1.2.5 was used to merge high-quality paired reads. Clonotypes were defined as unique nucleotide sequences and were aligned to IMGT TRB V, D and J references using MiTCR v1.1. The analysis was limited to V-J combinations with a frequency above 0.0001, which together covered 99.2% of the repertoires. A TCR clonal expansion and chaos score per V-J combination was defined as the ratio of F50 clonal expansion to chaos observed in the TCRdist matrix. Features were reduced by Welch's t-statistics and random forest to approximately 13 V-J combinations, which fed a naive Bayes classifier. The Morisita-Horn index was used to measure how similar the thyroid and blood repertoires were. Using fastp trimming at Q25 and MiXCR clonotype assembly, TCRdb reanalyzed the public sequencing data and kept in-frame beta chains. Every CDR3 protein is listed once, alongside the most common genes and DNA of its rows. V and J calls and clone size were set by TCRdb, not the authors. The sample has around 1.1 million distinct CDR3 sequences on record, about two fifths of them singletons. The ten largest clones capture 11% of the sample.

The receptor chain draws on TRBV2 and TRBJ2-7; tentative D gene TRBD1, with 5 bases matching. This sequence was found in an adult man with Graves' hyperthyroidism. Source material: peripheral blood or thyroid tissue (not recorded which). The DNA reads TGTGCCAGCAGGGATGACAGCGTAATGCAGTACTTC. Its coded protein is CASRDDSVMQYF.